This T cell receptor (beta chain) was observed in a study of T-cell reconstitution after alpha-beta-depleted transplantation in children. Unique molecular identifiers tagged the TCRbeta library. TCRdb ran MiXCR on the PCR reads and lists one entry per CDR3 protein. This table has approximately 800,000 distinct CDR3 sequences, roughly 15% appearing once. Study observations and caveats: T-cell counts and diversity at one year following transplant were attributed mainly to newly produced T cells.

Of note for this clonotype: What it recognizes is unknown.

V dropped 0 bases and J dropped 6; count of bases not matched to a gene: 2. Germline V lookup: CDR1 SGDLS, CDR2 YYNGEE. The length of the CDR3 is 15 residues. The J gene is TRBJ2-1, the V gene TRBV9; TRBD2 matches 11 bases. The sequencing here drew on PBMCs, mostly from graft donor cells, taken 360 days after TCRalphabeta/CD19-depleted stem cell transplant. The sequence was obtained from a male patient younger than 18 who had a stem cell transplant for acute lymphoblastic leukemia, so the T cells may come from the graft donor. Here the CDR3 reads CASSVEGLAGNEQFF. The CDR3, as DNA: TGTGCCAGCAGCGTAGAAGGACTAGCGGGCAATGAGCAGTTCTTC.